These 6 T cell receptor beta chains originate from one sample sequenced in a study of T cells in localized non-small cell lung cancer. Clones were read by immunoSEQ multiplex PCR, and TCRdb kept only the in-frame ones, dropping some. The repertoire holds tens of thousands of clones, with 89% as singletons. This material consisted of peripheral blood, taken before any cancer treatment. These receptors all stem from a woman aged 40-69 years with stage I lung adenocarcinoma.

This chain uses TRBV4-1 with TRBJ1-3, with D possibly matching TRBD1 (6 bases). V lost 0 bases, J lost 0 bases, and 15 bases lay in between. The CDR3 is made up of 18 amino acids. Germline loops: CDR1 MGHRA, CDR2 YSYEKL. CDR3 amino acids: CASSQDDRTASSGNTIYF. The CDR3 nucleotides are TGCGCCAGCAGCCAAGATGACCGGACAGCGTCCTCTGGAAACACCATATATTTT.

This clone was counted once. The chain has TRBV7-9 and TRBJ1-1; TRBD1 is a possible D gene (5 bases). Germline V lookup: CDR1 SEHNR, CDR2 FQNEAQ (reference sequence). This CDR3 contains 14 residues. V lost 1 base and J lost 4, with 10 bases in between. CDR3 protein: CASSLGVGGTEAFF. CDR3 nucleotides: TGTGCCAGCAGCTTAGGCGTGGGGGGCACTGAAGCTTTCTTT. The whole variable domain, remainder taken from reference TRBV7-9 and TRBJ1-1, is DTGVSQNPRHKITKRGQNVTFRCDPISEHNRLYWYRQTLGQGPEFLTYFQNEAQLEKSRLLSDRFSAERPKGSFSTLEIQRTEQGDSAMYLCASSLGVGGTEAFFGQGTRLTVV.

The chain is built from TRBV6-5 and TRBJ1-6; D ambiguous. The germline gives CDR1 MNHEY, CDR2 SVGAGI. Trimming took off 7 bases at V and 9 bases at J, with 13 bases between the two ends. CDR3 size: 13 residues. The CDR3 DNA reads as TGTGCCAGCACAGTCTCTCCTTTTTCACCCCTCCACTTT. Protein sequence: CASTVSPFSPLHF.

The chain uses TRBV28 and TRBJ2-7, with TRBD1 as a possible D gene (6 bases). The CDR3 runs to 13 residues. V was shortened by 3 bases and J by 1 base, with 7 bases between the two germline ends. Germline V CDR1 and CDR2: MDHEN, SYDVKM. CDR3 coding DNA: TGTGCCAGCAGTTTGGACAGTTCCTACGAGCAGTACTTC. Amino acids: CASSLDSSYEQYF.

This rearrangement joins TRBV6-1 to TRBJ2-7; 8 positions match TRBD1. This CDR3 has 14 amino acids. In germline, CDR1 is MNHNS, CDR2 SASEGT. With V trimmed by 1 base and J by 3 bases, 2 bases remained unmatched. The CDR3 loop is CASSEDRGFYEQYF. For the CDR3, the DNA is TGTGCCAGCAGTGAAGACAGGGGGTTCTACGAGCAGTACTTC.

V and J are TRBV5-5 and TRBJ1-1, with a weak D call TRBD1 (6 bases). CDR3 length equals 13 residues. Germline CDR1 reads SGHKS; CDR2 reads YYEKEE (reference sequence). The ends were cut back, 1 base at V and 5 bases at J, with 9 bases in the middle. As DNA, the CDR3 is TGTGCCAGCAGCTTGACAGGGAAGACTGAAGCTTTCTTT. Encoded protein: CASSLTGKTEAFF.